This T cell receptor (beta chain) was identified during a study of cytomegalovirus exposure and HLA in healthy donors. Findings and caveats of the study: Cytomegalovirus-associated status was assigned to some 180 TCR beta chains.

On this clone: Its target is not known.

With 60 Vbeta and 13 Jbeta primers, the PCR was carried out. Repertoires were generated with immunoSEQ multiplex PCR, while TCRdb's copy carries only in-frame clones and drops some. This sample yields 100,000 to 150,000 clones, of which roughly 80% are seen a single time; roughly 3.6% belongs to the top ten. This receptor was identified in a man between 25 and 39 years old in good health and CMV-seronegative. Sequenced: PBMCs.

In DNA form, the CDR3 reads TGTGCCAGTAGTCACGGGACAGGGTTCTACGAGCAGTACTTC. Residues: CASSHGTGFYEQYF. The chain couples TRBV19 to TRBJ2-7; 9 bases agree with TRBD1. Trimming took 5 bases from V and 3 from J; bases not matched to a gene: 5. The CDR3 is 14 amino acids. CDR1 and CDR2 (germline): LNHDA, SQIVND (reference sequence).